This record looks at one T cell receptor beta chain sequence and its context. These data originate in a study of regulatory T cells in long-lasting Graves disease. Whole-study context: The study counted Graves' disease as persistent given over 5 years of antithyroid drugs and positive TSH receptor antibodies.

With 5 bases removed from V and 7 bases from J, the gap between germline ends came to 12 bases. Germline CDR1 reads SGHRS; CDR2 reads YFSETQ. This CDR3 is built from 12 residues. Noted time point: persistent/refractory GD, antithyroid drugs over 5 years with positive TRAb. PBMC-extracted RNA yielded the TCR library. The guidelines of the American Thyroid Association were the basis for diagnosing Graves' disease. The patients included were those that came from an endocrinology department in Xi'an, China. An approximately 10-milliliter sample of peripheral blood was drawn into EDTA tubes. Arm-PCR of CDR3 regions and iRepertoire HTBI primers were used to build TCR beta libraries. TCRdb reprocessed the multiplex PCR reads via MiXCR and lists one record per CDR3 protein. The table includes a few hundred thousand distinct CDR3 sequences, 23% detected once.

The sequence was collected from a female donor with Graves disease. The sample was peripheral blood mononuclear cells (PBMCs), taken when the disease was refractory, from a patient treated with antithyroid drugs. The V gene is TRBV5-1, the J gene TRBJ2-5; unclear D gene. This CDR3 reads CASSLASGTQYF. The DNA of the CDR3 is TGCGCCAGCAGTCTTGCTTCAGGGACCCAGTACTTC.